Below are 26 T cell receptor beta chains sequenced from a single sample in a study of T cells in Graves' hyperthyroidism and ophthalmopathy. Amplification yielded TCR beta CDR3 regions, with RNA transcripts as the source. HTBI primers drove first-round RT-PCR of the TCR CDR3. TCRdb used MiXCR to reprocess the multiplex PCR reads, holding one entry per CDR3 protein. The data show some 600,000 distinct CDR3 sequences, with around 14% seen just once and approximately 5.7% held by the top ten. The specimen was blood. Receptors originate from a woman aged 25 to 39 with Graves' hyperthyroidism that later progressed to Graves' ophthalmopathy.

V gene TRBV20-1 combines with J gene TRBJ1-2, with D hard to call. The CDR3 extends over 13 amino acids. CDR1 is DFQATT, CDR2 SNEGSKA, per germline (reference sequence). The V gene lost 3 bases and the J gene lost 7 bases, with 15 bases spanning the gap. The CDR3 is CSARGVARSGYTF. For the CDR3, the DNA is TGCAGTGCTAGGGGAGTAGCTCGGAGTGGCTACACCTTC.

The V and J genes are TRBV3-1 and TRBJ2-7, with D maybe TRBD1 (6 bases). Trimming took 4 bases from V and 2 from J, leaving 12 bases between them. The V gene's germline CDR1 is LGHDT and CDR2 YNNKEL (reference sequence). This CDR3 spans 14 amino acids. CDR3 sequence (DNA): TGTGCCAGCAGCCGGGACAAGGGGACCTACGAGCAGTACTTC. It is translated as CASSRDKGTYEQYF.

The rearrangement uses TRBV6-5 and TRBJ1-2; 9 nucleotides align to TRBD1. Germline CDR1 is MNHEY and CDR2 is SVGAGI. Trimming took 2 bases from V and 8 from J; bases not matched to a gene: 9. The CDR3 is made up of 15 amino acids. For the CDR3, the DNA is TGTGCCAGCAGTTACGGAGAGGGGACAGGGAGCGGCTACACCTTC. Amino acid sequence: CASSYGEGTGSGYTF.

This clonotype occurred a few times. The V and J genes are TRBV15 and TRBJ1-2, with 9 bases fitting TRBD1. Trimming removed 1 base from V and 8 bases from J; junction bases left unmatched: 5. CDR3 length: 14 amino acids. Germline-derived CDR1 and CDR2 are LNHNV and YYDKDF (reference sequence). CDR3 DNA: TGTGCCACCAGCAGAGGGGACAGGGTTTACGGCTACACCTTC. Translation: CATSRGDRVYGYTF.

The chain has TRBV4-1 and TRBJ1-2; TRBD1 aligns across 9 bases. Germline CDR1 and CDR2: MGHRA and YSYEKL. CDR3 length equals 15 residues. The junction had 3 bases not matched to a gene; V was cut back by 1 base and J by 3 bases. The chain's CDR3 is CASSQGTGGHYGYTF. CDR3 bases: TGCGCCAGCAGCCAAGGAACAGGGGGCCACTATGGCTACACCTTC.

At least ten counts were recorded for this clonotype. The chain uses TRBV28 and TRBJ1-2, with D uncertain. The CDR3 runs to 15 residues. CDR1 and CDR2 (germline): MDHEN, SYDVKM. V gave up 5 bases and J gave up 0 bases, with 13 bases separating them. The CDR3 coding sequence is TGTGCCAGCAGTACGGCGACACATACTAACTATGGCTACACCTTC. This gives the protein CASSTATHTNYGYTF.

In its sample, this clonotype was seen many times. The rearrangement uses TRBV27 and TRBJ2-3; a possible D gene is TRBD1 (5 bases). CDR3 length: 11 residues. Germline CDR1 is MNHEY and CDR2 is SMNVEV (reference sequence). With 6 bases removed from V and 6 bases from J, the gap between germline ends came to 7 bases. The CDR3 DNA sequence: TGTGCCAGCAGGGGGCTGGATACGCAGTATTTT. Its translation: CASRGLDTQYF.

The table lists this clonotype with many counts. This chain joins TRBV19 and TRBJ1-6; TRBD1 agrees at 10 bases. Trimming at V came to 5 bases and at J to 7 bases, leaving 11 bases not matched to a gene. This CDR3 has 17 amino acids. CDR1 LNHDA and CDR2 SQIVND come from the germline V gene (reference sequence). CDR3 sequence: CASSVSGTGVTNSPLHF. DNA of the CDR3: TGTGCCAGTAGTGTCTCCGGGACAGGGGTAACAAATTCACCCCTCCACTTT.

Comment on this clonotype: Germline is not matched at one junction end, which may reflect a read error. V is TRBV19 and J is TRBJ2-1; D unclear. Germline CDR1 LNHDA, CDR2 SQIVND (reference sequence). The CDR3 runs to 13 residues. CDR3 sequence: CASSTSSYDEQFF. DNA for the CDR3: TGTGCCAGTAGTACGAGCTCCTACGATGAGCAGTTCTTC. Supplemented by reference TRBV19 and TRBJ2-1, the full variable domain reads DGGITQSPKYLFRKEGQNVTLSCEQNLNHDAMYWYRQDPGQGLRLIYYSQIVNDFQKGDIAEGYSVSREKKESFPLTVTSAQKNPTAFYLCASSTSSYDEQFFGPGTRLTVL.

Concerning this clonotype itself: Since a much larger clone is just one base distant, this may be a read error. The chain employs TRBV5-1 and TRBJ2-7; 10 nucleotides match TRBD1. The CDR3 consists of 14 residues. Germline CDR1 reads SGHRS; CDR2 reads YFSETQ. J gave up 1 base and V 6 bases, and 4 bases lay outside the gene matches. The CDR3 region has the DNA TGCGCCAGCACCCCGGGACAGGGGTCCTACGAGCAGTACTTC. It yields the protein CASTPGQGSYEQYF. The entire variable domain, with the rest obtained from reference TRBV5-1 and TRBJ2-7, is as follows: KAGVTQTPRYLIKTRGQQVTLSCSPISGHRSVSWYQQTPGQGLQFLFEYFSETQRNKGNFPGRFSGRQFSNSRSEMNVSTLELGDSALYLCASTPGQGSYEQYFGPGTRLTVT.

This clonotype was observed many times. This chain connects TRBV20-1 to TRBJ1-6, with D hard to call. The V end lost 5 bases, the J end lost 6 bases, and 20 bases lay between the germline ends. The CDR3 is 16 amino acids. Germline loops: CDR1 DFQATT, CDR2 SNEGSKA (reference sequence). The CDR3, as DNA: TGCAGTGCTTTAGGACGTTTTCCCGGTGGTAATTCACCCCTCCACTTT. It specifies CSALGRFPGGNSPLHF.

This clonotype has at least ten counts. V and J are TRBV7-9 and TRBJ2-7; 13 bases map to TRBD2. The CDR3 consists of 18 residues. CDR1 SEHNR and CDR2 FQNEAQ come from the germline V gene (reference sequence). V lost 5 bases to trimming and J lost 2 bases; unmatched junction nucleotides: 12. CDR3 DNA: TGTGCCAGCAGCCCATGGGGGACTAGCGGGAACTCTCCCTACGAGCAGTACTTC. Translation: CASSPWGTSGNSPYEQYF. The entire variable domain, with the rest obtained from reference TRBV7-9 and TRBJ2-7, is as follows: DTGVSQNPRHKITKRGQNVTFRCDPISEHNRLYWYRQTLGQGPEFLTYFQNEAQLEKSRLLSDRFSAERPKGSFSTLEIQRTEQGDSAMYLCASSPWGTSGNSPYEQYFGPGTRLTVT.

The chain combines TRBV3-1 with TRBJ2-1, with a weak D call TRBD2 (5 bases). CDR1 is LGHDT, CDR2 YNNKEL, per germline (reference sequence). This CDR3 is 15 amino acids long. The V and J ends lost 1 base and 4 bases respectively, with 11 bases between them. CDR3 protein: CASSQVDFRYNEQFF. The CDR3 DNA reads TGTGCCAGCAGCCAAGTGGACTTTCGATACAATGAGCAGTTCTTC.

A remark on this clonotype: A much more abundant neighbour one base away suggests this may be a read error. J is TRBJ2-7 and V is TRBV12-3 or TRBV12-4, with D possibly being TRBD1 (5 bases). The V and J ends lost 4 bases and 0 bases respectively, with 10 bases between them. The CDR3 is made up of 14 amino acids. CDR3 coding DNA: TGTGCCAGCAGTTGGGGCACGAACTCCTACGAGCAGTACTTC. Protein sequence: CASSWGTNSYEQYF.

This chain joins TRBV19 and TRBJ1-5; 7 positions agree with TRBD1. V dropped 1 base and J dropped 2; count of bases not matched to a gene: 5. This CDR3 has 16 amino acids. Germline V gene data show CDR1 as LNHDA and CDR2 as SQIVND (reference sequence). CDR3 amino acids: CASSIVRQGGNQPQHF. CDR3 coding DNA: TGTGCCAGTAGTATAGTGCGCCAGGGGGGCAATCAGCCCCAGCATTTT.

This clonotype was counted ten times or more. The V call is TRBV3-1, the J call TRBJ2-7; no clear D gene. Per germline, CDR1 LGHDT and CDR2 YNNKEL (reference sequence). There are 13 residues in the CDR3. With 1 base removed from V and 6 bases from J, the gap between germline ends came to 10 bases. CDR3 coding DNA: TGTGCCAGCAGCCAAGTAAAAGATTCCGAGCAGTACTTC. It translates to CASSQVKDSEQYF.

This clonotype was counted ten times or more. In DNA, the CDR3 is TGCGCCAGCAGCCAAGGGCAGTCCTACTATGGCTACACCTTC. It codes for CASSQGQSYYGYTF. The chain carries TRBV4-1 and TRBJ1-2, with D hard to call. The ends were cut back, 1 base at V and 3 bases at J, with 9 bases in the middle. Per the germline V gene, CDR1 is MGHRA and CDR2 is YSYEKL. The CDR3 consists of 14 residues.

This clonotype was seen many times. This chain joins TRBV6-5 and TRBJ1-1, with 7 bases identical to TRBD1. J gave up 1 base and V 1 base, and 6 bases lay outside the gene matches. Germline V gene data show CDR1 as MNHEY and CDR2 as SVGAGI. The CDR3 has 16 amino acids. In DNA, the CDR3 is TGTGCCAGCAGTTACTATGGGACAGACTGGAACACTGAAGCTTTCTTT. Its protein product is CASSYYGTDWNTEAFF.

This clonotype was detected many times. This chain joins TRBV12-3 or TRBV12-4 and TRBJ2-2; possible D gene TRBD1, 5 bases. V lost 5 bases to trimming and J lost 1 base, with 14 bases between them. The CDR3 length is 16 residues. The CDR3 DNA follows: TGTGCCAGCAGTCCCAGGTCAGGGCGGAACACCGGGGAGCTGTTTTTT. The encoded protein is CASSPRSGRNTGELFF.

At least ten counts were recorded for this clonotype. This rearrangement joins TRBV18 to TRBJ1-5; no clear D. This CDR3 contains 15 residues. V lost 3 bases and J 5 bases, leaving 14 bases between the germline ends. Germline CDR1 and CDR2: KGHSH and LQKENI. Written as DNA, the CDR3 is TGTGCCAGCTCACCGGCACAGTCGATGGATCAGCCCCAGCATTTT. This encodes CASSPAQSMDQPQHF.

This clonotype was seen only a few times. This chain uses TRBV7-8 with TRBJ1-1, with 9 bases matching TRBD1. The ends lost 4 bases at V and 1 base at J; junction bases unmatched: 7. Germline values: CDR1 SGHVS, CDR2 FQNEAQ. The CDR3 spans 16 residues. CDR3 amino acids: CASSSTGTGRNTEAFF. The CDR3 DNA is TGTGCCAGCAGCTCAACCGGGACAGGGAGGAACACTGAAGCTTTCTTT.

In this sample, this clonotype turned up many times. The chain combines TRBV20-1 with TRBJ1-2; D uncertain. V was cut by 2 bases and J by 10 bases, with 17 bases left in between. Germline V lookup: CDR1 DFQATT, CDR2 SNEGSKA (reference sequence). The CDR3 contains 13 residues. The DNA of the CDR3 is TGCAGTGCTAGACCCACGTGGGGAGATGACTACACCTTC. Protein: CSARPTWGDDYTF.

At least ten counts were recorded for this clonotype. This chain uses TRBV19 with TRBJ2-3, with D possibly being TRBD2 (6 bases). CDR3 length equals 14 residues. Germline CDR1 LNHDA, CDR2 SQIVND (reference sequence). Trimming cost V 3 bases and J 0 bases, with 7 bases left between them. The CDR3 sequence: CASSIGTSTDTQYF. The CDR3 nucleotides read TGTGCCAGTAGTATCGGGACTAGCACAGATACGCAGTATTTT. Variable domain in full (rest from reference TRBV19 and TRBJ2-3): DGGITQSPKYLFRKEGQNVTLSCEQNLNHDAMYWYRQDPGQGLRLIYYSQIVNDFQKGDIAEGYSVSREKKESFPLTVTSAQKNPTAFYLCASSIGTSTDTQYFGPGTRLTVL.

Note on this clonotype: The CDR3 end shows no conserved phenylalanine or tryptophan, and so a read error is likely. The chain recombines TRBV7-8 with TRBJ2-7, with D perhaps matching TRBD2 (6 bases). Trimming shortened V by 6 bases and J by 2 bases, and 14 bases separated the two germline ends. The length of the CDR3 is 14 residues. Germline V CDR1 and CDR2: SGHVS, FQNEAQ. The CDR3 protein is CASRTGTYPYEQYS. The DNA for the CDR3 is TGTGCCAGCAGAACCGGGACTTACCCCTACGAGCAGTACTCC.

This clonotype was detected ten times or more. CDR3 protein: CASSLRSTSYTDTQYF. The CDR3 nucleotides are TGCGCCAGCAGCTTGCGAAGTACTTCGTACACAGATACGCAGTATTTT. The chain links TRBV5-1 to TRBJ2-3; D gene unclear. Trimming removed 1 base from V and 2 bases from J, with 14 bases in between. Germline V gives CDR1 SGHRS, CDR2 YFSETQ. The CDR3 covers 16 residues.

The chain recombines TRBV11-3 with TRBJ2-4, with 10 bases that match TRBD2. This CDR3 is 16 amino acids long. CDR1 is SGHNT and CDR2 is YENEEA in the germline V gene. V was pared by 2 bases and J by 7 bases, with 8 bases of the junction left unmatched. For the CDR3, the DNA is TGTGCCAGCAGCTTACCTTCTAGCGGGAGTTCGAACATTCAGTACTTC. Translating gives CASSLPSSGSSNIQYF.